This is a list of T cell receptor beta chains from one sample in a study of spatial heterogeneity in lung cancer. TCRdb redid the calling of the 5' RACE reads with MiXCR, one entry per CDR3 protein. Found here are about 100,000 distinct CDR3 sequences, approximately 4.4% of them singletons; the top ten hold over 20%. The starting material was lung tumor tissue, obtained at surgery. The receptors stem from a male donor with early-stage non-small cell lung cancer. Each CDR3 is given with its conserved first and last residue. Fields, in order: V gene, D gene, clone size, J gene, CDR3 DNA, CDR3 protein. A D gene is named only where the DNA matches it firmly. Clone size is stated in some rows and not others, as once, few, many or a class when expanded.

TRBV4-2	.	many	TRBJ2-2	TGTGCCAGCAGCCAAGATCCCGCAGACACGGGCGGGGAGCTGTTTTTT	CASSQDPADTGGELFF
TRBV20-1	.	many	TRBJ2-5	TGCAGTGCTAGAAAAGCGGGCCAAGAGACCCAGTACTTC	CSARKAGQETQYF
TRBV12-3/TRBV12-4	TRBD1	many	TRBJ2-7	TGTGCCAGCAGTCCGGACAGGGGGATCGTTAGTACCCGGCAGTACTTC	CASSPDRGIVSTRQYF
TRBV27	.	many	TRBJ2-7	TGTGCCAGCAGTTTAGCTGTTGACAGATCCTACGAGCAGTACTTC	CASSLAVDRSYEQYF
TRBV6-6	TRBD2	many	TRBJ2-5	TGTGCCAGCACCGACATGACTAGCGGGAGGGAAGAGACCCAGTACTTC	CASTDMTSGREETQYF
TRBV5-1	TRBD1	.	TRBJ1-1	TGCGCCAGCAGCTTGTTCCCCGGGACAGGGGAAATGAACACTGAAGCTTTCTTT	CASSLFPGTGEMNTEAFF
TRBV7-2	.	many	TRBJ1-6	TGTGCCAGCAGCTTAGAACAGATTAATTCACCCCTCCACTTT	CASSLEQINSPLHF
TRBV4-1	.	few	TRBJ1-2	TGCGCCAGCAGCCAAGAATCTAACTATGGCTACACCTTC	CASSQESNYGYTF
TRBV10-1	TRBD1	few	TRBJ1-1	TGCGCCAGCAGCAGGGCTCCGGGACAGAGAGCTTTCTTT	CASSRAPGQRAFF
TRBV7-2	TRBD1	many	TRBJ2-1	TGTGCCAGCAGCTTAGACAGGGGCAATGAGCAGTTCTTC	CASSLDRGNEQFF
TRBV15	TRBD2	.	TRBJ2-4	TGTGCCACCAGCAGGGAACGACTACTAGCGGGAGGGCCCTCGGGCAAAAACATTCAGTACTTC	CATSRERLLAGGPSGKNIQYF